Below, 5 T cell receptor beta chains from the same sample are listed, as sequenced in a study of blood T cell repertoires in COVID-19 (TCRdb year 2020). Preparation of the library involved the immunoSEQ multiplex PCR assay. This immuneACCESS table, as held by TCRdb, lists in-frame sequences with V and J called but not all clones. Of the missing ones, under half trace to an unresolved V gene in checked studies; the others have no known cause. A total of 250,000 to 350,000 clones appear in this sample, 85% to 90% of them only once. Jointly, the top ten make up less than 3.5% of the sample. The sequenced material came from PBMCs or T cells enriched from blood (not recorded which). These receptors were collected from a woman in her fifties or sixties who had been exposed to COVID-19.

The V gene is TRBV9, the J gene TRBJ1-3; TRBD1 might be the D (6 bases). V was pared by 4 bases and J by 2 bases, with 7 bases between. Germline values: CDR1 SGDLS, CDR2 YYNGEE. The CDR3 extends over 13 amino acids. The CDR3 is CASSRTAGNTIYF. The CDR3 region has the DNA TGTGCCAGCAGCAGGACAGCTGGAAACACCATATATTTT. The variable domain in full, completed from reference TRBV9 and TRBJ1-3, reads DSGVTQTPKHLITATGQRVTLRCSPRSGDLSVYWYQQSLDQGLQFLIQYYNGEERAKGNILERFSAQQFPDLHSELNLSSLELGDSALYFCASSRTAGNTIYFGEGSWLTVV.

The V and J genes are TRBV5-1 and TRBJ2-3, with TRBD2 matching 7 bases. Per the germline V gene, CDR1 is SGHRS and CDR2 is YFSETQ. Trimming at V came to 2 bases and at J to 2 bases, leaving 8 bases not matched to a gene. CDR3 length: 16 amino acids. The CDR3, as DNA: TGCGCCAGCAGCTTAGCGGGACTCTACTACACAGATACGCAGTATTTT. Amino acid sequence: CASSLAGLYYTDTQYF.

J is TRBJ2-7 and V is TRBV18; perhaps TRBD1 as D (6 bases). The germline V gene encodes CDR1 KGHSH and CDR2 LQKENI. Trimming pared 2 bases from V and 2 bases from J, leaving 13 bases between. This CDR3 is 15 amino acids long. CDR3 protein: CASSPAGRGPYEQYF. The DNA for the CDR3 is TGTGCCAGCTCACCAGCCGGCAGGGGCCCCTACGAGCAGTACTTC.

This sequence joins TRBV30 and TRBJ1-1; 8 bases agree with TRBD1. The junction had 11 bases not matched to a gene; V was cut back by 2 bases and J by 3 bases. Germline CDR1 GTSNPN, CDR2 SVGIG (reference sequence). The CDR3 loop spans 16 amino acids. CDR3 in amino acids: CAWSPGTGRGDTEAFF. Written as DNA, the CDR3 is TGTGCCTGGAGTCCCGGGACAGGACGAGGAGACACTGAAGCTTTCTTT. Looking up the rest from reference TRBV30 and TRBJ1-1 gives the full variable domain: SQTIHQWPATLVQPVGSPLSLECTVEGTSNPNLYWYRQAAGRGLQLLFYSVGIGQISSEVPQNLSASRPQDRQFILSSKKLLLSDSGFYLCAWSPGTGRGDTEAFFGQGTRLTVV.

This chain links TRBV19 with TRBJ1-5; 7 positions agree with TRBD1. V was pared by 6 bases and J by 7 bases, with 3 bases of the junction left unmatched. The CDR3 contains 12 residues. Germline-derived CDR1 and CDR2 are LNHDA and SQIVND (reference sequence). As DNA, the CDR3 is TGTGCCAGTAGGACAGGGTTCCAGCCCCAGCATTTT. Amino acids: CASRTGFQPQHF. Full variable domain (rest looked up from reference TRBV19 and TRBJ1-5): DGGITQSPKYLFRKEGQNVTLSCEQNLNHDAMYWYRQDPGQGLRLIYYSQIVNDFQKGDIAEGYSVSREKKESFPLTVTSAQKNPTAFYLCASRTGFQPQHFGDGTRLSIL.